This entry concerns a single TCR beta chain. The antigen remains unidentified. This specimen comes from a study of PD-1 blockade in classical Hodgkin lymphoma. Overall study: Nivolumab 3 mg/kg was given intravenously every 2 weeks.

Study-level findings and limits: Those achieving complete response showed baseline diversity like newly diagnosed patients.

Assay used: immunoSEQ multiplex PCR; TCRdb lists only in-frame clones, some missing. The profile shows about 20,000 clones, more than 75% of them singletons. Trimming took off 7 bases at V and 3 bases at J, with 12 bases between the two ends. In germline, CDR1 is PRHDT, CDR2 FYEKMQ (reference sequence). There are 14 residues in the CDR3. The sample's time point: cycle 4 day 1 (C4D1), after more than five weeks of nivolumab. Brentuximab vedotin exposure varied among the patients, all of whom had relapsed after autologous stem cell transplantation. This TCR was recovered from a human donor with classical Hodgkin lymphoma. The chain carries TRBV13 and TRBJ2-2; D is uncertain. Sequencing was performed on peripheral blood mononuclear cells (PBMCs), taken before the fourth cycle of nivolumab. The CDR3 spells CASTLGGDTGELFF. As DNA, the CDR3 is TGTGCCAGCACCCTCGGCGGAGACACCGGGGAGCTGTTTTTT.